This paragraph covers one T cell receptor beta chain sequence. Its antigen is not known. The data stem from a study of CD8 T cells in ankylosing spondylitis. Study-wide points: Disease-linked clones proved CD8+ and comparatively uncommon in peripheral blood. For ankylosing spondylitis blood, a TCR beta motif of about eight highly homologous variants appeared characteristic.

TCRdb processed the 5' RACE reads anew with MiXCR; each CDR3 protein has one entry. Counted here are under 850,000 distinct CDR3 sequences, 15% to 20% occurring once; the ten biggest clones make up around a fifth. The clonotype comes from a male donor with ankylosing spondylitis. Sequenced sample: blood, either unsorted or a sorted T cell fraction (not recorded which).

The CDR3 sequence: CASTQGWRGDNEQFF. CDR3 in DNA: TGTGCCAGCACACAGGGGTGGCGGGGGGACAATGAGCAGTTCTTC. This chain uses TRBV9 with TRBJ2-1; D may be TRBD2 (8 bases). Looked up from germline, CDR1 is SGDLS and CDR2 is YYNGEE. Deletions cut 6 bases from V and 5 bases from J, with 18 bases between. The CDR3 extends over 15 amino acids.